The rows below give T cell receptor beta chains drawn from one sample of a study of T-cell reconstitution after alpha-beta-depleted transplantation in children. In TCRdb, the PCR reads were re-called with MiXCR into one record per CDR3 protein. Counted here are around 71,000 distinct CDR3 sequences, 5.5% to 7.5% occurring once; the ten biggest clones make up around 2.4%. Source: PBMCs from the stem cell graft donor, taken from the stem cell graft. These receptors were collected from a human donor who donated a stem cell graft to a child with acute lymphoblastic leukemia. CDR3s include the opening cysteine and the closing phenylalanine or tryptophan. The D gene is left open where the match is weak. The size field is filled for only some rows; it gives once, few, many or a size class.

TRBJ1-5 | TRBV7-2 | . | . | 13 | TGTGCCAGCAGCTTGGGGGGGGAACAGCCCCAGCATTTT | CASSLGGEQPQHF
TRBJ2-7 | TRBV6-5 | TRBD1 | many | 15 | TGTGCCAGCAGTTACTCCGGGACAGGGACCTACGAGCAGTACTTC | CASSYSGTGTYEQYF
TRBJ2-2 | TRBV6-1 | TRBD2 | . | 16 | TGTGCCAGCAGTGGGATAGCGGGAGAAGGCACCGGGGAGCTGTTTTTT | CASSGIAGEGTGELFF
TRBJ1-2 | TRBV4-3 | . | many | 15 | TGCGCCAGCAGCCAAGATGTGACAGGAGACTATGGCTACACCTTC | CASSQDVTGDYGYTF
TRBJ2-2 | TRBV6-4 | . | many | 13 | TGTGCCAGCAGTGACCTGGGGCACGGGGAGCTGTTTTTT | CASSDLGHGELFF
TRBJ1-6 | TRBV12-5 | . | few | 15 | TGTGCTAGTGGTTCATACAGCTCCTATAATTCACTCCTCCACTTT | CASGSYSSYNSLLHF
TRBJ1-5 | TRBV19 | . | few | 14 | TGTGCCAGTAGTCTGGCAGAGTTGGTTCAGCCCCAGCATTTT | CASSLAELVQPQHF
TRBJ2-1 | TRBV7-9 | . | many | 13 | TGTGCCAGCAGCCCTCAGGGGGGCGGCGAGCAGTTCTTC | CASSPQGGGEQFF
TRBJ2-1 | TRBV5-1 | TRBD2 | many | 15 | TGCGCCAGCAGTGAAAGGGGCGGGAGAACGGATGAGCAGTTCTTC | CASSERGGRTDEQFF
TRBJ2-6 | TRBV5-6 | . | many | 15 | TGTGCCAGCAGCCTGGACACCTCTGGGGCCAACGTCCTGACTTTC | CASSLDTSGANVLTF
TRBJ2-1 | TRBV5-1 | . | . | 14 | TGCGCCAGCAGCTTCGGGACTGCTGGCGATGAGCAGTTCTTC | CASSFGTAGDEQFF
TRBJ1-5 | TRBV4-2 | . | many | 17 | TGTGCCAGCAGCCAAGAGGAGGGGACGGACCTCAATCAGCCCCAGCATTTT | CASSQEEGTDLNQPQHF
TRBJ2-7 | TRBV20-1 | TRBD1 | . | 11 | TGCAGTGCCCAGGACAGGGTTAAGCAGTACTTC | CSAQDRVKQYF
TRBJ2-3 | TRBV6-1 | . | few | 14 | TGTGCCAGCGGTAGGGCCGTAGGGGCAGATACGCAGTATTTT | CASGRAVGADTQYF
TRBJ2-7 | TRBV7-9 | . | . | 11 | TGTGCCAGCGGGGAGTACTACGAGCAGTACTTC | CASGEYYEQYF
TRBJ2-3 | TRBV7-2 | TRBD2 | . | 17 | TGTGCCAGCAGCCCCCGTTTACAGCGGGAGGAGACAGATACGCAGTATTTT | CASSPRLQREETDTQYF
TRBJ2-3 | TRBV7-6 | . | many | 14 | TGTGCCAGCAGCTTAGCGGGAGCCACAGATACGCAGTATTTT | CASSLAGATDTQYF
TRBJ2-7 | TRBV7-2 | . | many | 12 | TGTGCCAGCAGCCCCCAGGTTTACGAGCAGTACTTC | CASSPQVYEQYF
TRBJ2-1 | TRBV5-1 | . | many | 16 | TGCGCCAGCAGCTTGAATCGTGGCAGGGGTTCCAATGAGCAGTTCTTC | CASSLNRGRGSNEQFF
TRBJ1-1 | TRBV12-3/TRBV12-4 | . | many | 13 | TGTGCCAGCAGTTTAGGGGCCACCACTGAAGCTTTCTTT | CASSLGATTEAFF
TRBJ2-5 | TRBV4-2 | . | few | 17 | TGTGCCAGCAGTCCAGATCTACAGTCGCGGGACCAAGAGACCCAGTACTTC | CASSPDLQSRDQETQYF
TRBJ1-2 | TRBV12-3/TRBV12-4 | TRBD1 | many | 12 | TGTGCCAGTAGGACAGGGGGATATGGCTACACCTTC | CASRTGGYGYTF
TRBJ2-5 | TRBV14 | . | . | 15 | TGTGCCAGCAGCCCCGCCACAGGGTGGCAAGAGACCCAGTACTTC | CASSPATGWQETQYF
TRBJ1-1 | TRBV19 | . | few | 13 | TGTGCCAGTAGTTTCCCCCTGGGGCCTGAAGCTTTCTTT | CASSFPLGPEAFF
TRBJ2-1 | TRBV5-1 | . | many | 15 | TGCGCCAGCAAGCTGGCGGGGGCCTCCTACAATGAGCAGTTCTTC | CASKLAGASYNEQFF
TRBJ1-1 | TRBV29-1 | . | few | 13 | TGCAGCGTTTATGGACAGTCGGGTACTGAAGCTTTCTTT | CSVYGQSGTEAFF
TRBJ2-5 | TRBV20-1 | TRBD2 | many | 14 | TGCAGTGCTAGAAGGACTAGCGGGGTAGAGACCCAGTACTTC | CSARRTSGVETQYF
TRBJ1-1 | TRBV4-2 | . | . | 16 | TGTGCCAGCAGCCAAGAAAGCTGGGAGGGTTTGACTGAAGCTTTCTTT | CASSQESWEGLTEAFF
TRBJ2-7 | TRBV29-1 | TRBD1 | many | 13 | TGCAGCGTTGCCGGGACAGGGACCTACGAGCAGTACTTC | CSVAGTGTYEQYF
TRBJ2-5 | TRBV18 | . | . | 14 | TGTGCCAGCTCACCAGGGGCAGTCCAAGAGACCCAGTACTTC | CASSPGAVQETQYF
TRBJ2-2 | TRBV3-1 | . | many | 13 | TGTGCCAGAGGACCTCCGAACACCGGGGAGCTGTTTTTT | CARGPPNTGELFF
TRBJ2-7 | TRBV15 | . | many | 15 | TGTGCCACCAGCAGAGGAGGGACCCTAAACTACGAGCAGTACTTC | CATSRGGTLNYEQYF
TRBJ2-2 | TRBV12-3/TRBV12-4 | . | many | 14 | TGTGCCAGCAGAGTAGCGGAGGCCACCGGGGAGCTGTTTTTT | CASRVAEATGELFF
TRBJ2-1 | TRBV20-1 | TRBD1 | many | 16 | TGCAGTGCTAGAGAAGTCCGACAGGGAGCGCTTCATGAGCAGTTCTTC | CSAREVRQGALHEQFF
TRBJ2-5 | TRBV7-3 | . | . | 13 | TGTGCCAGCAGCTCCAGTGTGGGAGAGACCCAGTACTTC | CASSSSVGETQYF
TRBJ2-3 | TRBV6-4 | TRBD2 | few | 15 | TGTGCCAGCAGTGTGAGCGGGGGGGCCGCAGATACGCAGTATTTT | CASSVSGGAADTQYF
TRBJ2-1 | TRBV4-1 | . | many | 14 | TGCGCCAGCAGCCAAGAGCGGGCGCGAAATGAGCAGTTCTTC | CASSQERARNEQFF
TRBJ2-1 | TRBV4-3 | . | few | 16 | TGCGCCAGCAGCCAATCTGGAGCAGGGACCTACAATGAGCAGTTCTTC | CASSQSGAGTYNEQFF
TRBJ1-5 | TRBV5-1 | . | many | 14 | TGCGCCAGCAGCTTGGGGCTTAGCAATCAGCCCCAGCATTTT | CASSLGLSNQPQHF
TRBJ1-5 | TRBV7-6 | TRBD1 | few | 15 | TGTGCCAGCAGCATCCGACAGGGTCTGTCTCAGCCCCAGCATTTT | CASSIRQGLSQPQHF
TRBJ2-7 | TRBV20-1 | . | many | 14 | TGCAGTGCTCGTGGACAGCAGTCTCCCTACGAGCAGTACTTC | CSARGQQSPYEQYF
TRBJ2-2 | TRBV11-2 | TRBD2 | many | 15 | TGTGCCAGCATGGGACTAGCGGGAAACACCGGGGAGCTGTTTTTT | CASMGLAGNTGELFF